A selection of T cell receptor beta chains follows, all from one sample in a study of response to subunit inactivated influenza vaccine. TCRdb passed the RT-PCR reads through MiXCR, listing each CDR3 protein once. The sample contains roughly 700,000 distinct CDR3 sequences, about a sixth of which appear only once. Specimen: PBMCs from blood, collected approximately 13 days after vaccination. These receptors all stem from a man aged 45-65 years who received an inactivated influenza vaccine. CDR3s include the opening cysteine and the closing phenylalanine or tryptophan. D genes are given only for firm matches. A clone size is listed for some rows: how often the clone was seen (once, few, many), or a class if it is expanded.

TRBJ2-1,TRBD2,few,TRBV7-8,TGTGCCAGCAGCTTGATCTCCGGGACTAGCGGGTACAATGAGCAGTTCTTC,CASSLISGTSGYNEQFF
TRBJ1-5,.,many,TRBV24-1,TGTGCCACCAGTGAGCCCGGTGCCAATCAGCCCCAGCATTTT,CATSEPGANQPQHF
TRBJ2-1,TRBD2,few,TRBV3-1,TGTGCCAGCAGCCAGGGACTAGCGGGAGACAATGAGCAGTTCTTC,CASSQGLAGDNEQFF
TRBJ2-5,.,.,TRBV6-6,TGTGCCAGCAGTTGGGCAGATCAAGAGACCCAGTACTTC,CASSWADQETQYF
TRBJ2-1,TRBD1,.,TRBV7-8,TGTGCCAGCAGCTCCACACCGGACAGGGGATACAATGAGCTGTTCTTC,CASSSTPDRGYNELFF
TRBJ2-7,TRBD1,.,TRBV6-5,TGTGCCAGCAGCTGGACAGGCGACGAGCAGTACTTC,CASSWTGDEQYF
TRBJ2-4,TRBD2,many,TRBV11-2,TGTGCCAGCAGCTCCGGACTAGCGGGGGGCCATTCAGCCAAAAACATTCAGTACTTC,CASSSGLAGGHSAKNIQYF
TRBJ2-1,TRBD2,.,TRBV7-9,TGTGCCAGCAGTTACCCCTGGCGGGGGGGGACCTACAATGAGCAGTTCTTC,CASSYPWRGGTYNEQFF
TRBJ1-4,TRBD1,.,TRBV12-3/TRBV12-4,TGTGCCAGCAGTTTCAGGCCAGGGGGCAATGAAAAACTGTTTTTT,CASSFRPGGNEKLFF
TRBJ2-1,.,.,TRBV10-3,TGTGCCATCAGTAAGACGGGGGGCCTCATAAGAAAGAACAATGAGCAGTTCTTC,CAISKTGGLIRKNNEQFF
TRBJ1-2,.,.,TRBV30,TGTGCCTGGACGGCAGGGGAGTGGGGCTACACCTTC,CAWTAGEWGYTF
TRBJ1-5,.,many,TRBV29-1,TGCAGCGTTGGTACAGGGTATGGTCAGCCCCAGCATTTT,CSVGTGYGQPQHF
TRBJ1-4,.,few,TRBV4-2,TGTGCCAGCAGCCAAGAGGAGGGCAGGGGAGCAACTAATGAAAAACTGTTTTTT,CASSQEEGRGATNEKLFF
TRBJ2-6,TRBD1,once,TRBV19,TGTGCCAGTAGTATACCACCGGGACAGGGGAGCTCTGGGGCCAACGTCCTGACTTTC,CASSIPPGQGSSGANVLTF
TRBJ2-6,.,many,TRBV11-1,TGTGCCAGCAGCCGACCTGGGGCCAACGTCCTGACTTTC,CASSRPGANVLTF
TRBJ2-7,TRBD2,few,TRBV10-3,TGTGCCATCAGTGTAGAGCGGGAGTACTACGAGCAGTACTTC,CAISVEREYYEQYF
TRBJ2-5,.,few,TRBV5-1,TGCGCCAGCAGCTTCCCGAATTTGGAGACCCAGTACTTC,CASSFPNLETQYF
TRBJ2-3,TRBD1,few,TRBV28,TGTGCCAGCAGTCCCCGGACAGGGGCTAGCACAGATACGCAGTATTTT,CASSPRTGASTDTQYF
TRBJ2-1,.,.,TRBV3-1,TGTGCCAGCAGCCAAGGCGTTTCATACTACAATGAGCAGTTCTTC,CASSQGVSYYNEQFF
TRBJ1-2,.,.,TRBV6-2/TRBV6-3,TGTGCCAGCAGGGTCACACTTCAGGGAACCAACTATGGCTACACCTTC,CASRVTLQGTNYGYTF
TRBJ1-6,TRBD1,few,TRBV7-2,TGTGCCAGCAGCTTAAGTCGACAGGGGGCGAGTAATTCACCCCTCCACTTT,CASSLSRQGASNSPLHF
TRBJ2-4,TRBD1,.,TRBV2,TGTGCCAGCAGGGGACAGGAGGCCGAAACGAACATTCAGTACTTC,CASRGQEAETNIQYF
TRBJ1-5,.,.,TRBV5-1,TGCGCCAGCAGCTTGGGCTGGGGTTCGGGGCAGCCCCAGCATTTT,CASSLGWGSGQPQHF
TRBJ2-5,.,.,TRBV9,TGTGCCAGCTCCCTACGGGTTGGTCAAGAGACCCAGTACTTC,CASSLRVGQETQYF
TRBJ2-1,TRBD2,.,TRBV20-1,TGCAGTGCTAGAGTAGGGTTAGCGGGAGGGTCGAGCTCCTACAATGAGCAGTTCTTC,CSARVGLAGGSSSYNEQFF